This TCR beta chain was profiled in a study of shared clonotypes between healthy human individuals (dated by TCRdb to the early 2020s). With respect to the entire study: Three men and two women, aged 18 to 49 years, made up the cohort. For each donor, three plates each were used for CD4 naive and CD4 memory, two plates were used for CD8 naive, and one plate was used for CD8 memory. To estimate repertoire size and how much clonotype sharing occurs between individuals, the study deeply sequenced the blood TCR repertoires of several healthy adults. To increase sequencing depth and limit assay-specific biases, different laboratories used diverse techniques to prepare libraries and sequence TCR repertoires. Each donor's leukapheresis produced roughly between roughly 0.85 and 9.5 billion PBMCs.

Germline trimming amounts to 2 bases on V and 0 bases on J, with 9 as the count of junction bases outside the gene matches. Counted from cysteine to phenylalanine, this CDR3 has 18 amino acids. The sequence is cut down to CDR3 DNA, 54 bases in frame from base 1. Via the germline V gene, CDR1 is MDHEN and CDR2 SYDVKM. What the research found in general, with its limitations: Naive subsets generally had larger estimated clonotype richness than memory subsets. Roughly 5% of naive CD4, 3.5% of naive CD8, roughly 2.4% of memory CD4, and more than 0.35% of memory CD8 clonotypes were shared across several donors. Sampling was restricted to blood, and TCR repertoires in tissues likely differ from the TCR repertoires found in blood. Pairwise subsampling indicated that sequencing depth was expected to affect the degree of clonotype sharing among donors. Compared with non-shared clonotypes, the clonotypes found in all four sorted-subset donors had higher generation probabilities. Rarefaction of sorted-subset datasets indicated incomplete sequencing despite the large sequencing depth. The small number of donors limited the genetic and exposure-history diversity represented.

CD8 naive samples consisted of CD45RO-negative cells that were positively selected for CCR7, yielding a CD45RA+CCR7+ population without TemRA cells. The donors were healthy, HIV-negative adults with no recently reported acute infections or vaccinations. Every donor was a Caucasian adult residing in Nashville, Tennessee, USA. Blood was obtained by leukapheresis, after which PBMCs were separated by Ficoll-Histopaque density gradient centrifugation and cryopreserved in liquid nitrogen vapor phase. Analytical flow cytometry was used to check the purity and quantity of each magnetically sorted T cell population. Each sorted fraction had its genomic DNA isolated and then quantified by UV absorbance on a Nanodrop 2000c. Regarding this clone: Its antigen target is currently unknown. Base-call qualities are not available, and no considerably larger clone is one nucleotide away.

TCR CDR3 regions were amplified from genomic DNA by multiplex PCR using the deep immunoSEQ assay. Extracted genomic DNA from each cell subset was spread evenly across all wells of several immunoSEQ 96-well plates, with each plate serving as a replicate. For sorted subsets, approximately 190 ng genomic DNA, equal to 25,000 to 35,000 T cell genomes, was loaded into each replicate PCR. Purified libraries were quantified with a Qubit 3.0 fluorometer, sized on a Bioanalyzer 2100, and re-quantified with the KAPA Library Quantification kit. Every immunoSEQ 96-well plate was sequenced on a dedicated single-read 150-cycle Illumina NextSeq 550 flow cell. The authors processed their data as follows. Because the immunoSEQ output held only junctional sequences and lacked quality scores, the filtering could not match the filtering applied to full-length reads. To assign V/J genes and CDR3, sequences were annotated using PyIR, a Python wrapper for IgBLAST v1.9, with IMGT germline references. Any read was removed if the V/J assignment was weak (E-value above 1e-6), the CDR3 was missing, or the read contained stop codons, out-of-frame junctions, or ambiguous translated residues. V3J clonotypes were defined as sequences sharing the same inferred V gene, J gene, and CDR3 amino acid sequence. The percentage overlap between two repertoires was calculated by dividing the number of shared unique clonotypes by the size of the smaller repertoire. Repertoire richness was assessed with RTK rarefaction, the Chao1 estimator, and Recon v2.1 estimates of unobserved clonotypes. Generation probabilities for all TCRbeta clonotypes obtained by the gDNA method from four donors were computed using OLGA. In TCRdb, the immuneACCESS table is reduced to in-frame sequences with V and J assigned. These tables do not hold every clone; where another copy was compared, an unresolved V gene accounts for under half, and the others remain unexplained. V, J and clone size are those of that table, while D and trimming were read from the DNA. Counted in this sample were 1.5 million to 2.5 million clones; approximately 94% of them appeared once. Clones ranked in the top ten supply around 1.2% of the sample.

The receptor was derived from a man younger than 35 in good health. What was sequenced was naive CD8+ T cells sorted from blood. Read against the paper, the sample's cell subset or site label means: CD45RA+CCR7+. The chain couples TRBV28 to TRBJ2-1, and 8 junction bases match TRBD1. This receptor has the CDR3 CASSLGAGGLSSYNEQFF. The base sequence is TGTGCCAGCAGTTTAGGGGCAGGGGGCCTGAGCTCCTACAATGAGCAGTTCTTC.